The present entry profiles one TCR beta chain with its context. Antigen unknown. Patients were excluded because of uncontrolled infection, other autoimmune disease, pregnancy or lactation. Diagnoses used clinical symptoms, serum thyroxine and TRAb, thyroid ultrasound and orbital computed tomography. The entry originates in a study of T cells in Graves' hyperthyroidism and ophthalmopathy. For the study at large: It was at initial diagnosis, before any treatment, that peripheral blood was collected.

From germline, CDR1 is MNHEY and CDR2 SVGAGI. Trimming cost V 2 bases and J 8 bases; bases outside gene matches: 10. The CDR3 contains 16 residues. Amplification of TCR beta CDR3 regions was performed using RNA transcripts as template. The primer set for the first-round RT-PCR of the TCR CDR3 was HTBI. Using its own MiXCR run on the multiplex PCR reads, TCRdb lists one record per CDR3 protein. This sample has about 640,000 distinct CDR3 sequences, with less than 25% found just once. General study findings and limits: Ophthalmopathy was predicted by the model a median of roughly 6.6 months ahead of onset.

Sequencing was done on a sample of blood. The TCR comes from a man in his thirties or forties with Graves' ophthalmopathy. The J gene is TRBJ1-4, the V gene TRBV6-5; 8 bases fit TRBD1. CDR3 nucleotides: TGTGCCAGCAGTTACCCCGGCCAGGGGGCTAGAGAAAAACTGTTTTTT. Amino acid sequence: CASSYPGQGAREKLFF.